This T cell receptor beta chain came from a study of T cells in Graves' hyperthyroidism and ophthalmopathy. Study-level findings and limits: Within blood appeared most thyroid clonotypes that had expanded above 0.001. Stable hyperthyroidism was told apart from ophthalmopathy by a model built on 13 V-J features.

Trimming stripped 8 bases from V and 7 bases from J, with 18 bases between. CDR1 and CDR2 (germline): MNHEY, SMNVEV (reference sequence). CDR3 length: 15 amino acids. With respect to this clonotype: No antigen is known for it.

Amplification of TCR beta CDR3 regions used RNA as the template. The primer set for the first-round RT-PCR of the TCR CDR3 was HTBI. A single record per CDR3 protein comes from TCRdb applying MiXCR to the multiplex PCR reads. The sample consists of about 590,000 distinct CDR3 sequences, approximately 15% of them appearing once. It was considered stable Graves' hyperthyroidism when ophthalmopathy did not progress within 18 months. These patients, aged 18 to 65, had recently diagnosed hyperthyroidism lasting under 2 months. Sequenced material: blood. The clonotype originates from a woman in her 30s with Graves' hyperthyroidism. The gene calls are TRBV27 and TRBJ1-6; D ambiguous. The CDR3 bases are TGTGCCAGCCGAATAAAAGGACTGGAGAATTCACCCCTCCACTTT. It yields the protein CASRIKGLENSPLHF.